This TCR beta chain was identified during a study of blood T cell repertoires in COVID-19. About the study: Collection of acute and convalescent COVID-19 samples took place in the United States, Italy and Spain.

The V end was cut by 0 bases, the J end by 8 bases, with 13 bases between. The CDR3 length is 13 residues. Germline values: CDR1 GTSNPN, CDR2 SVGIG (reference sequence). In the original workflow: Amplification of reference gene primers was used by the study to estimate nucleated cell counts. Generated by immunoSEQ multiplex PCR, the TCRdb table keeps only in-frame clones and is missing some. The DNA was the basis for D and trimming; V, J and clone size are from that table. Of 150,000 to 200,000 clones listed, approximately 85% are singletons. Living in 25 or so US areas, the participants were between 18 and 89 years of age. Two negative PCRs, clearance, or symptom resolution characterized the recovered Cohort 3 donors.

The V gene is TRBV30, the J gene TRBJ1-2; the D is unclear. The sample consisted of PBMCs or T cells enriched from blood (not recorded which). The source of this sequence is a man aged 40-49 years who had recovered from COVID-19. The DNA of the CDR3 is TGTGCCTGGAGTGTAGGTCCGGGGAACGGCTACACCTTC. This encodes CAWSVGPGNGYTF.